These T cell receptor beta chains were read from a single sample in a study of T cells in Graves' hyperthyroidism and ophthalmopathy. TCRdb re-called the multiplex PCR reads through MiXCR, storing one row per CDR3 protein. The sample holds about 690,000 distinct CDR3 sequences, approximately 15% seen once. The sample was blood. The receptors here all came from a man aged 45-60 years with Graves' hyperthyroidism. Both conserved end residues are part of each CDR3. A D gene is named only where the DNA matches it firmly. Size tells how often a clone was seen (once, few, many) or the class of an expanded clone, and some rows leave it out.

j_gene: TRBJ2-1
abundance: many
v_gene: TRBV12-5
d_gene: TRBD1
CDR3nt: TGTGCTAGTGGTTTGGTAAAAGGCAGGGGGCCGAGTGCGGGCGATGAGCAGTTCTTC
CDR3aa: CASGLVKGRGPSAGDEQFF

j_gene: TRBJ2-1
abundance: -
v_gene: TRBV4-1
d_gene: -
CDR3nt: TGCGCCAGCAGCCTGGGGGAGCTTATCGATGAGCAGTTCTTC
CDR3aa: CASSLGELIDEQFF

j_gene: TRBJ2-1
abundance: -
v_gene: TRBV20-1
d_gene: TRBD2
CDR3nt: TGCAGTGCGGAATCCGGGACTAGCGTCTACAATGAGCAGTTCTTC
CDR3aa: CSAESGTSVYNEQFF

j_gene: TRBJ2-2
abundance: -
v_gene: TRBV11-1
d_gene: TRBD1
CDR3nt: TGTGCCAGCATCCCCGGGGGGACAGGGGCCACCGGGGAGCTGTTTTTT
CDR3aa: CASIPGGTGATGELFF

j_gene: TRBJ2-7
abundance: -
v_gene: TRBV4-1
d_gene: TRBD2
CDR3nt: TGCGCCAGCAGCCAAGGAAGACTAGCGGGAGACGAGCAGTACTTC
CDR3aa: CASSQGRLAGDEQYF

j_gene: TRBJ2-1
abundance: many
v_gene: TRBV10-3
d_gene: -
CDR3nt: TGTGCCATCAGTGAGTCGTTTGGGGGCTCTAGCAATGAGCAGTTCTTC
CDR3aa: CAISESFGGSSNEQFF

j_gene: TRBJ2-3
abundance: many
v_gene: TRBV5-1
d_gene: -
CDR3nt: TGCGCCAGCAGCGGATGGGACCGGCAACATGAGACGCAGTATTTT
CDR3aa: CASSGWDRQHETQYF

j_gene: TRBJ2-7
abundance: -
v_gene: TRBV29-1
d_gene: -
CDR3nt: TGCAGCGTTGAACAGAGATGCTACGAGCAGTACTTC
CDR3aa: CSVEQRCYEQYF

j_gene: TRBJ1-1
abundance: few
v_gene: TRBV19
d_gene: TRBD1
CDR3nt: TGTGCCAGTGGGACAGGGAGCAGAGAGTTGAACACTGAAGCTTTCTTT
CDR3aa: CASGTGSRELNTEAFF

j_gene: TRBJ1-1
abundance: -
v_gene: TRBV5-4
d_gene: -
CDR3nt: TGTGCCAGCAGCCACGGAGCGGAAGCTTTCTTT
CDR3aa: CASSHGAEAFF

j_gene: TRBJ1-1
abundance: many
v_gene: TRBV7-9
d_gene: -
CDR3nt: TGTGCCAGCAGGGAACGGACCATACAGAACACTGAAGCTTTCTTT
CDR3aa: CASRERTIQNTEAFF

j_gene: TRBJ1-6
abundance: many
v_gene: TRBV3-1
d_gene: -
CDR3nt: TGTGCCAGCAGCCAAGCGGGGGTCCAAAATTCACCCCTCCACTTT
CDR3aa: CASSQAGVQNSPLHF

j_gene: TRBJ2-1
abundance: few
v_gene: TRBV30
d_gene: -
CDR3nt: TGTGCCTGGACCAAGCTAGCGACCGAGCAGTTCTTC
CDR3aa: CAWTKLATEQFF

j_gene: TRBJ1-4
abundance: many
v_gene: TRBV3-1
d_gene: -
CDR3nt: TGTGCCAGCAGCCGAGAGATCAGCGCAACTAATGAAAAACTGTTTTTT
CDR3aa: CASSREISATNEKLFF

j_gene: TRBJ2-2
abundance: many
v_gene: TRBV18
d_gene: -
CDR3nt: TGTGCCAGCTCACCACCGGTTTCTGAGAACACCGGGGAGCTGTTTTTT
CDR3aa: CASSPPVSENTGELFF

j_gene: TRBJ2-7
abundance: many
v_gene: TRBV6-1
d_gene: -
CDR3nt: TGTGCCAGCAGTTATAGTAGCGCCGGAGCCTACGAGCAGTACTTC
CDR3aa: CASSYSSAGAYEQYF

j_gene: TRBJ2-1
abundance: -
v_gene: TRBV7-3
d_gene: -
CDR3nt: TGTGCCAGCAGCCCCGGTGGTAGCCGGAGGGGGAATGAGCAGTTCTTC
CDR3aa: CASSPGGSRRGNEQFF

j_gene: TRBJ1-1
abundance: many
v_gene: TRBV19
d_gene: -
CDR3nt: TGTGCCAGTAGTTGGGACTGGAACACTGAAGCTTTCTTT
CDR3aa: CASSWDWNTEAFF

j_gene: TRBJ1-2
abundance: few
v_gene: TRBV15
d_gene: -
CDR3nt: TGTGCCACCAGCAGAGCTGGCGGGGATGGCTACACCTTC
CDR3aa: CATSRAGGDGYTF

j_gene: TRBJ2-3
abundance: many
v_gene: TRBV5-1
d_gene: -
CDR3nt: TGCGCCAGCAGCCCAGGGACACATAGCACAGATACGCAGTATTTT
CDR3aa: CASSPGTHSTDTQYF

j_gene: TRBJ1-5
abundance: few
v_gene: TRBV28
d_gene: TRBD1
CDR3nt: TGTGCCAGCGGTACCGGGACAGGTTTTGGCAGCAATCAGCCCCAGCATTTT
CDR3aa: CASGTGTGFGSNQPQHF

j_gene: TRBJ2-1
abundance: -
v_gene: TRBV9
d_gene: -
CDR3nt: TGTGCCAGCAGCCCAAGGACGGACTACTACAATGAGCAGTTCTTC
CDR3aa: CASSPRTDYYNEQFF

j_gene: TRBJ1-2
abundance: -
v_gene: TRBV28
d_gene: -
CDR3nt: TGTGCCAGCGCGGTTACGGACTATGGCTACACCTTC
CDR3aa: CASAVTDYGYTF

j_gene: TRBJ1-1
abundance: many
v_gene: TRBV11-2
d_gene: TRBD1
CDR3nt: TGTGCCAGCAGCCTAGACAGGGGCGCTGAAGCTTTCTTT
CDR3aa: CASSLDRGAEAFF